These 32 T cell receptor beta chains were all obtained from the same sample, sequenced in a study of shared clonotypes between healthy human individuals. CD8 cells regarded as naive lacked CD45RO, were positively chosen for CCR7, and omitted terminally differentiated effector memory CD45RA+ cells. Clones were sequenced by immunoSEQ multiplex PCR, and TCRdb holds only the in-frame ones, with some missing. The sample shows millions of clones, less than 95% of them seen only once. The sample was naive CD8+ T cells sorted from blood. The receptors derive from a man in his late teens or twenties in good health.

The chain couples TRBV4-1 to TRBJ2-7; D is unresolved. This CDR3 is built from 15 residues. From germline, CDR1 is MGHRA and CDR2 YSYEKL. Trimming removed 6 bases from V and 1 base from J, with 16 bases in between. The CDR3 reads CASRLQGSPSYEQYF. The DNA for the CDR3 is TGCGCCAGCAGGCTCCAAGGATCCCCGTCCTACGAGCAGTACTTC.

The chain is built from TRBV4-3 and TRBJ1-6; 10 bases fit TRBD1. The CDR3 runs to 15 residues. Trimming cost V 3 bases and J 10 bases; bases outside gene matches: 6. Germline CDR1 LGHNA, CDR2 YSLEER. CDR3 region: CASSQFGTGVSPLHF. CDR3 nucleotides: TGCGCCAGCAGCCAGTTCGGGACAGGGGTATCACCCCTCCACTTT.

The chain links TRBV10-3 to TRBJ2-7, with 7 bases matching TRBD1. The J segment lost 1 base and the V segment lost 10 bases, leaving 10 bases of the junction unmatched. Germline V gene sequence: CDR1 ENHRY, CDR2 SYGVKD. This CDR3 has 14 residues. CDR3 nucleotide sequence: TGTGCCACCATTAGGGGACAGAATTCCTACGAGCAGTACTTC. Translating it yields CATIRGQNSYEQYF.

The chain has TRBV18 and TRBJ2-5; D not certain. CDR1 and CDR2 from the germline V gene are KGHSH and LQKENI. This CDR3 contains 10 residues. CDR3 nucleotides: TGTTCCACTTCCGAGGAGACCCAGTACTTC. Encoded protein: CSTSEETQYF.

The J gene is TRBJ1-4, the V gene TRBV19; D is undetermined. Trimming took 4 bases from V and 7 from J, leaving 10 bases between them. This CDR3 has 13 amino acids. Germline values: CDR1 LNHDA, CDR2 SQIVND (reference sequence). DNA for the CDR3: TGTGCCAGTAGTACCCTACTCGTTGAAAAACTGTTTTTT. Residues: CASSTLLVEKLFF.

This chain joins TRBV7-9 and TRBJ1-2, with 7 positions matching TRBD1. Germline CDR1 is SEHNR and CDR2 is FQNEAQ (reference sequence). CDR3 size: 12 residues. The V segment lost 7 bases and the J segment 3 bases; nucleotides outside the gene matches: 2. Here the CDR3 DNA reads TGTGCCAGCACGGGACAGTACTATGGCTACACCTTC. Translated: CASTGQYYGYTF.

A word on this clone: Other nucleotide sequences in the sample specify the same CDR3. J is TRBJ2-7 and V is TRBV6-5, with 7 bases fitting TRBD1. Germline CDR1 MNHEY, CDR2 SVGAGI. The CDR3 loop spans 16 amino acids. The V gene end was trimmed by 0 bases and the J gene end by 1 base; junction bases not matched to a gene: 6. The CDR3 coding sequence is TGTGCCAGCAGTTACTCGACAGGGAGTAGGTCCTACGAGCAGTACTTC. As protein: CASSYSTGSRSYEQYF.

This chain links TRBV5-1 with TRBJ1-3; D not certain. This CDR3 contains 13 residues. V gave up 2 bases and J gave up 3 bases, with 6 bases separating them. CDR1 and CDR2 (germline): SGHRS, YFSETQ. The CDR3 spells CASSFGYGNTIYF. The DNA for the CDR3 is TGCGCCAGCAGCTTCGGGTATGGAAACACCATATATTTT.

The chain is built from TRBV7-9 and TRBJ2-3; D is uncertain. V was trimmed by 5 bases and J by 6 bases, leaving 15 bases between them. Looked up from germline, CDR1 is SEHNR and CDR2 is FQNEAQ (reference sequence). The CDR3 sequence is 14 residues long. CDR3 sequence reads: CASSTPLGRDTQYF. CDR3 nucleotides: TGTGCCAGCAGCACGCCTTTAGGTCGGGATACGCAGTATTTT.

The rearrangement joins TRBV10-1 to TRBJ1-1, with TRBD1 matching 8 bases. The V gene end was trimmed by 5 bases and the J gene end by 6 bases; junction bases not matched to a gene: 5. The germline V gene encodes CDR1 WNHNN and CDR2 SYGVQD (reference sequence). The CDR3 covers 13 residues. CDR3 coding DNA: TGCGCCAGCAGTATTGACAGGGGCGCTGAAGCTTTCTTT. Amino acid sequence: CASSIDRGAEAFF.

V usage is TRBV7-2 and J usage is TRBJ1-3, with unresolved D. V lost 1 base and J 4 bases, leaving 11 bases between the germline ends. This CDR3 is built from 15 residues. Germline loops: CDR1 SGHTA, CDR2 FQGNSA. The CDR3 coding sequence is TGTGCCAGCAGCTTAGGAGGCAGCTCCGGAAACACCATATATTTT. Its protein is CASSLGGSSGNTIYF.

The genes are TRBV6-1 and TRBJ1-2; D unclear. The V gene lost 3 bases and the J gene lost 6 bases, with 17 bases spanning the gap. Germline V gene sequence: CDR1 MNHNS, CDR2 SASEGT. The CDR3 length is 15 residues. Here the CDR3 reads CASSDPQMKVNGYTF. The CDR3 nucleotides read TGTGCCAGCAGTGACCCCCAAATGAAGGTTAATGGCTACACCTTC.

The chain uses TRBV5-1 and TRBJ2-2; D is perhaps TRBD1 (5 bases). Per the germline V gene, CDR1 is SGHRS and CDR2 is YFSETQ. V lost 2 bases and J 10 bases, leaving 9 bases between the germline ends. This CDR3 comprises 12 residues. The CDR3 loop reads CASSLRGVELFF. For the CDR3, the DNA is TGCGCCAGCAGCTTAAGGGGCGTGGAGCTGTTTTTT.

The chain employs TRBV2 and TRBJ2-7; tentatively, D is TRBD1 or TRBD2 (5 bases each). There are 15 residues in the CDR3. The ends were cut back, 2 bases at V and 2 bases at J, with 13 bases in the middle. Germline CDR1 and CDR2: SNHLY and FYNNEI. CDR3 coding DNA: TGTGCCAGCAGTGAATTGGCCGGGGCAACCTACGAGCAGTACTTC. Its protein product is CASSELAGATYEQYF.

The chain links TRBV7-9 to TRBJ2-5, with a possible D match to TRBD2 (5 bases). The CDR3 runs to 14 residues. Trimming took off 1 base at V and 5 bases at J, with 11 bases between the two ends. Looked up from germline, CDR1 is SEHNR and CDR2 is FQNEAQ (reference sequence). The CDR3 reads CASSLESGSETQYF. DNA of the CDR3: TGTGCCAGCAGCTTAGAGTCGGGGAGTGAGACCCAGTACTTC. Full variable domain (remainder filled in from reference TRBV7-9 and TRBJ2-5): DTGVSQNPRHKITKRGQNVTFRCDPISEHNRLYWYRQTLGQGPEFLTYFQNEAQLEKSRLLSDRFSAERPKGSFSTLEIQRTEQGDSAMYLCASSLESGSETQYFGPGTRLLVL.

The chain uses TRBV15 and TRBJ2-1; 9 bases match TRBD1. Germline trimming cut 3 bases from V and 5 bases from J; bases unmatched to any gene: 8. From germline, CDR1 is LNHNV and CDR2 YYDKDF (reference sequence). This CDR3 has 16 amino acids. CDR3 DNA sequence: TGTGCCACCAGCAGTTTACAGGGGGCGGTTAACAATGAGCAGTTCTTC. As protein: CATSSLQGAVNNEQFF.

The rearrangement joins TRBV7-9 to TRBJ2-1; TRBD2 matches 11 bases. This CDR3 comprises 14 residues. The ends lost 5 bases at V and 6 bases at J; junction bases unmatched: 3. Looked up from germline, CDR1 is SEHNR and CDR2 is FQNEAQ (reference sequence). The CDR3 bases are TGTGCCAGCAGCATGACTAGCGGGATCAATGAGCAGTTCTTC. Translation gives CASSMTSGINEQFF.

The chain employs TRBV6-5 and TRBJ2-1; 7 bases map to TRBD2. Germline V CDR1 and CDR2: MNHEY, SVGAGI. The junction had 15 bases not matched to a gene; V was cut back by 11 bases and J by 8 bases. CDR3 length equals 14 residues. CDR3 amino acids: CASSFGGSFHEQFF. As DNA, the CDR3 is TGTGCCTCTTCATTTGGCGGGAGTTTCCATGAGCAGTTCTTC.

The chain couples TRBV28 to TRBJ2-7, with D unresolved. V was shortened by 3 bases and J by 4 bases, with 10 bases between the two germline ends. The germline V gene has CDR1 MDHEN and CDR2 SYDVKM. The CDR3 runs 13 residues. DNA of the CDR3: TGTGCCAGCAGTTTCCCCGACAAATACGAGCAGTACTTC. It encodes CASSFPDKYEQYF.

As to this clone: This sample includes further DNA sequences coding for the same CDR3. The chain has TRBV7-9 and TRBJ2-7; no clear D gene. The CDR3 sequence is 13 residues long. V lost 5 bases and J lost 0, with 8 bases in between. Germline assignment: CDR1 SEHNR and CDR2 FQNEAQ (reference sequence). The CDR3 spells CASSPDTSYEQYF. CDR3 in DNA: TGTGCCAGCAGCCCAGACACCTCCTACGAGCAGTACTTC.

The count of this clone is one. V is TRBV6-5 and J is TRBJ1-2, with D possibly matching TRBD1 (5 bases). Per germline, CDR1 MNHEY and CDR2 SVGAGI. V was cut by 7 bases and J by 2 bases, with 8 bases left in between. The length of the CDR3 is 12 residues. The CDR3 loop is CASTGTNYGYTF. CDR3 sequence (DNA): TGTGCCAGCACAGGGACCAACTATGGCTACACCTTC.

The chain recombines TRBV4-1 with TRBJ2-7, with 10 positions matching TRBD1. Per the germline V gene, CDR1 is MGHRA and CDR2 is YSYEKL. CDR3 size: 17 residues. The J segment lost 1 base and the V segment lost 2 bases, leaving 8 bases of the junction unmatched. CDR3 DNA: TGCGCCAGCAGCCAAATGGGACAGGGACAGGGGTCCTACGAGCAGTACTTC. Residues: CASSQMGQGQGSYEQYF.

V and J are TRBV4-1 and TRBJ1-1; a weak D match, TRBD1 (6 bases). CDR1 is MGHRA, CDR2 YSYEKL, per germline. The CDR3 runs 15 residues. Trimming shortened V by 0 bases and J by 5 bases, and 13 bases separated the two germline ends. The CDR3 DNA follows: TGCGCCAGCAGCCAAGATCCGGGGGCTGGTACTGAAGCTTTCTTT. Translating gives CASSQDPGAGTEAFF.

The V call is TRBV29-1, the J call TRBJ2-1, with a tentative D call TRBD1 (6 bases). Between the trimmed V and J ends, which lost 5 bases and 9 bases, there was a span of 14 bases. The CDR3 runs to 12 residues. From germline, CDR1 is SQVTM and CDR2 ANQGSEA. The CDR3 loop reads CSVRQQGFEQFF. CDR3 nucleotide sequence: TGCAGCGTTAGACAACAGGGCTTTGAGCAGTTCTTC.

The chain links TRBV4-1 to TRBJ1-2; D is undetermined. The V gene's germline CDR1 is MGHRA and CDR2 YSYEKL. This CDR3 is 13 amino acids long. V was pared by 5 bases and J by 7 bases, with 14 bases between. CDR3: CASSVLSGAGYTF. The CDR3 nucleotides are TGCGCCAGCAGCGTCCTCTCCGGTGCTGGCTACACCTTC.

In the case of this clone: Other DNA sequences in the sample encode the same CDR3. The rearrangement uses TRBV4-1 and TRBJ2-7; D is possibly TRBD1 (6 bases). The CDR3 runs 14 residues. Trimming shortened V by 1 base and J by 2 bases, and 9 bases separated the two germline ends. Germline V gives CDR1 MGHRA, CDR2 YSYEKL. In DNA form, the CDR3 reads TGCGCCAGCAGCCAAGCAACAGGGCCCTACGAGCAGTACTTC. Translation gives CASSQATGPYEQYF.

V is TRBV9 and J is TRBJ2-5, with 10 bases identical to TRBD2. This CDR3 region has 15 residues. The V segment lost 4 bases and the J segment 6 bases; nucleotides outside the gene matches: 9. Germline V gene sequence: CDR1 SGDLS, CDR2 YYNGEE. CDR3 DNA: TGTGCCAGCAGCCCTCACTCGGGACTAGCGAAGACCCAGTACTTC. Protein product: CASSPHSGLAKTQYF.

This clone was seen a single time. This rearrangement joins TRBV6-1 to TRBJ2-7; 7 bases agree with TRBD1. Germline V lookup: CDR1 MNHNS, CDR2 SASEGT. The CDR3 length is 14 residues. Trimming removed 6 bases from V and 2 bases from J; junction bases left unmatched: 7. This chain's CDR3 is CASRDRVKAYEQYF. In DNA form, the CDR3 reads TGTGCCAGCAGAGACAGGGTAAAGGCCTACGAGCAGTACTTC.

The chain is built from TRBV28 and TRBJ1-5; no clear D gene. The germline gives CDR1 MDHEN, CDR2 SYDVKM. The V end lost 4 bases, the J end lost 2 bases, and 12 bases lay between the germline ends. This CDR3 is built from 15 residues. CDR3: CASSSPWNGNQPQHF. CDR3 in DNA: TGTGCCAGCAGTTCCCCCTGGAACGGCAATCAGCCCCAGCATTTT.

The chain employs TRBV4-1 and TRBJ2-1; D is uncertain. In germline, CDR1 is MGHRA, CDR2 YSYEKL. Trimming pared 4 bases from V and 3 bases from J, leaving 13 bases between. The CDR3 is 15 amino acids. The CDR3 DNA sequence: TGCGCCAGCAGCCCATTCGGGCCTAACTACAATGAGCAGTTCTTC. Encoded protein: CASSPFGPNYNEQFF.

This chain uses TRBV6-6 with TRBJ2-5; the D is unclear. V was clipped by 0 bases and J by 5 bases, with 16 bases between them. The germline V gene has CDR1 MNHNY and CDR2 SVGAGI (reference sequence). CDR3 length: 16 amino acids. CDR3 sequence: CASSYSLEELSETQYF. CDR3 sequence (DNA): TGTGCCAGCAGTTACTCTCTAGAGGAATTAAGTGAGACCCAGTACTTC.

This clone was counted a few times. The genes are TRBV19 and TRBJ1-6, with TRBD1 as a possible D gene (6 bases). V lost 3 bases and J lost 13, with 16 bases in between. The CDR3 covers 14 residues. From germline, CDR1 is LNHDA and CDR2 SQIVND (reference sequence). This CDR3 reads CASSMGAGPWPLHF. The DNA for the CDR3 is TGTGCCAGTAGTATGGGGGCGGGCCCTTGGCCCCTCCACTTT.